The 8 T cell receptor beta chains listed next were all sequenced from one sample in a study of T-cell memory formation after mild COVID-19. TCRdb used MiXCR to reprocess the 5' RACE reads, holding one entry per CDR3 protein. The sample has roughly 45,000 distinct CDR3 sequences, 27% seen once. The sequenced sample consisted of PBMCs or a T cell subset sorted from them (not recorded which). These receptors originate from a man aged 18 to 29 who had mild COVID-19 (a few samples of this study predate the infection). Cell type and time point are not known.

The J gene is TRBJ2-1, the V gene TRBV20-1; the D gene is possibly TRBD1 (6 bases). The V end was cut by 4 bases, the J end by 7 bases, with 23 bases between. This CDR3 is 16 amino acids long. Germline-derived CDR1 and CDR2 are DFQATT and SNEGSKA (reference sequence). The CDR3, as DNA: TGCAGTGCTACCCGAAGCCAGGGGCTTCTTAGGAATGAGCAGTTCTTC. Its protein product is CSATRSQGLLRNEQFF.

V gene TRBV10-3 combines with J gene TRBJ2-5; tentative D call: TRBD1 (6 bases). The germline CDR1 and CDR2 sequences are ENHRY and SYGVKD. There are 18 residues in the CDR3. Trimming cost V 4 bases and J 1 base, with 22 bases left between them. In nucleotides, the CDR3 is TGTGCCATCAGTGTGGAGCCCGGGACACCCATACCCCAAGAGACCCAGTACTTC. It is translated as CAISVEPGTPIPQETQYF.

The rearrangement uses TRBV12-3 or TRBV12-4 and TRBJ2-2; D gene uncertain. CDR3 length: 12 residues. The germline V and J ends were trimmed by 3 bases and 6 bases, with 5 bases remaining between them. The CDR3 DNA reads TGTGCCAGCAGTTTCCCGGCCGGGGAGCTGTTTTTT. Translated, it gives CASSFPAGELFF.

The chain joins TRBV4-1 to TRBJ2-1; 11 positions match TRBD1. The V and J ends lost 0 bases and 8 bases, in that order; junction bases with no gene match: 12. This CDR3 is 18 amino acids long. Germline V gene data show CDR1 as MGHRA and CDR2 as YSYEKL. In DNA form, the CDR3 reads TGCGCCAGCAGCCAAGAAGGGACAGGGGGGGCTTTCGACCATGAGCAGTTCTTC. Translating it yields CASSQEGTGGAFDHEQFF.

The V and J genes are TRBV20-1 and TRBJ2-7; TRBD2 might be the D (5 bases). Looked up from germline, CDR1 is DFQATT and CDR2 is SNEGSKA (reference sequence). The CDR3 is made up of 13 amino acids. V shed 2 bases and J shed 0 bases, with 8 bases lying between them. The CDR3 DNA reads TGCAGTGCTAGACTGGGGAGCTCCTACGAGCAGTACTTC. Its protein is CSARLGSSYEQYF.

V is TRBV29-1 and J is TRBJ2-5; 14 nucleotides line up with TRBD2. Germline V lookup: CDR1 SQVTM, CDR2 ANQGSEA. J gave up 2 bases and V 3 bases, and 8 bases lay outside the gene matches. The CDR3 spans 17 residues. The CDR3 coding sequence is TGCAGCGTTGACCTGACTAGCGGGGGGGAGAGTCAAGAGACCCAGTACTTC. This gives the protein CSVDLTSGGESQETQYF.

V and J are TRBV29-1 and TRBJ1-1; unclear D gene. Trimming pared 0 bases from V and 0 bases from J, leaving 8 bases between. Looked up from germline, CDR1 is SQVTM and CDR2 is ANQGSEA. The length of the CDR3 is 14 residues. DNA for the CDR3: TGCAGCGTTGAAGAGCGAGGGTTGAACACTGAAGCTTTCTTT. Amino acids: CSVEERGLNTEAFF.

At least ten counts were recorded for this clonotype. V gene TRBV3-1 combines with J gene TRBJ2-6; tentative D call: TRBD1 (6 bases). V was pared by 4 bases and J by 0 bases, with 16 bases between. This CDR3 has 18 residues. Germline V gene data show CDR1 as LGHDT and CDR2 as YNNKEL (reference sequence). DNA of the CDR3: TGTGCCAGCAGCCCCGGGACACCCGTCGACTCTGGGGCCAACGTCCTGACTTTC. Translating gives CASSPGTPVDSGANVLTF.